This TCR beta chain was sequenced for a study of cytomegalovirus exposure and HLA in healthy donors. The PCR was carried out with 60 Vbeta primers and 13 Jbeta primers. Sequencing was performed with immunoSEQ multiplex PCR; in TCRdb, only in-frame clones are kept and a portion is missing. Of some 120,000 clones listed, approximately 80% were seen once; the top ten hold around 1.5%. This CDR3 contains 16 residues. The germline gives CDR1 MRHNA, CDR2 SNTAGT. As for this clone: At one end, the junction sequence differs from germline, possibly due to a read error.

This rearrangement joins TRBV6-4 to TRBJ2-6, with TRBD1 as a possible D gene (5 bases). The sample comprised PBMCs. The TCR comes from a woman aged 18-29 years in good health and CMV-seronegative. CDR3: CASSAGPHSGANGLTF. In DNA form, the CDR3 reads TGTGCCAGCAGTGCAGGGCCCCACTCTGGGGCCAACGGCCTGACTTTC.